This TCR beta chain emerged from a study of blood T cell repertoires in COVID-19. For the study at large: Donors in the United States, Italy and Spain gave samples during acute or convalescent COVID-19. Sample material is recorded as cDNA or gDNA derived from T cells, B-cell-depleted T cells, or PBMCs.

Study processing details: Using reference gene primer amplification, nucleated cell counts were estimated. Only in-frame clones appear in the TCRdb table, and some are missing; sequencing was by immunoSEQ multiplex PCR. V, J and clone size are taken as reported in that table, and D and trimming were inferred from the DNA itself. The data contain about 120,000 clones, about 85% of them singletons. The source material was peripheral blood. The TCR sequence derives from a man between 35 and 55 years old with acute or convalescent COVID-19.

The CDR3 here is CASSLVRGNTIYF. The DNA of the CDR3 is TGTGCCAGCAGTTTAGTGAGGGGAAACACCATATATTTT. The chain combines TRBV28 with TRBJ1-3; no clear D. The germline V gene encodes CDR1 MDHEN and CDR2 SYDVKM. This CDR3 has 13 residues. Trimming removed 2 bases from V and 4 bases from J, with 6 bases in between.